Following are 15 T cell receptor beta chains from one sample sequenced in a study of T-cell reconstitution after alpha-beta-depleted transplantation in children. Unique molecular identifiers featured in how the TCRbeta library was prepared. TCRdb passed the PCR reads through MiXCR, listing each CDR3 protein once. The sample carries approximately 150,000 distinct CDR3 sequences, 8% to 10% recorded once. The input for sequencing was PBMCs, mostly from graft donor cells, taken 180 days after TCRalphabeta/CD19-depleted stem cell transplant. The receptors stem from a female patient aged 2-10 years who had a stem cell transplant for congenital amegakaryocytic thrombocytopenia, so the T cells may come from the graft donor.

This clonotype was detected ten times or more. This chain joins TRBV5-1 and TRBJ1-1; the D is unclear. Per germline, CDR1 SGHRS and CDR2 YFSETQ. The CDR3 sequence is 15 residues long. With 4 bases removed from V and 0 bases from J, the gap between germline ends came to 13 bases. The CDR3, as DNA: TGCGCCAGCAGCCCGGCTCCGGATTTGAACACTGAAGCTTTCTTT. This codes for CASSPAPDLNTEAFF.

V gene TRBV28 combines with J gene TRBJ2-7, with D possibly being TRBD2 (6 bases). The CDR3 runs 15 residues. Per germline, CDR1 MDHEN and CDR2 SYDVKM. V was pared by 4 bases and J by 2 bases, with 15 bases between. CDR3 in amino acids: CASSWLAGLTYEQYF. The CDR3 region has the DNA TGTGCCAGCAGTTGGCTCGCGGGGCTAACCTACGAGCAGTACTTC.

The genes are TRBV30 and TRBJ2-1; D is undetermined. V dropped 8 bases and J dropped 0 bases, with 11 bases sitting between them. This CDR3 has 13 amino acids. Germline V CDR1 and CDR2: GTSNPN, SVGIG (reference sequence). The CDR3, as DNA: TGTGCCGGTTACCGCAGCTCCTACAATGAGCAGTTCTTC. Encoded protein: CAGYRSSYNEQFF.

Note on this clonotype: A much bigger clone sits one base away, suggesting this may be a read error. The gene calls are TRBV28 and TRBJ2-1; 14 nucleotides line up with TRBD2. There are 16 residues in the CDR3. Losses at the gene ends were 5 bases for V and 9 bases for J; bases not matched to a gene: 9. CDR1 is MDHEN, CDR2 SYDVKM, per germline. CDR3 in amino acids: CASSVTPGLAGVEQFF. The CDR3 DNA reads as TGTGCCAGCAGTGTAACTCCGGGACTAGCGGGAGTTGAGCAGTTCTTC.

Many counts were recorded for this clonotype. The chain carries TRBV28 and TRBJ2-5; perhaps D is TRBD1 or TRBD2 (5 bases each). This CDR3 comprises 21 residues. V shed 3 bases and J shed 1 base, with 30 bases lying between them. Germline values: CDR1 MDHEN, CDR2 SYDVKM. The CDR3 DNA reads TGTGCCAGCAGTTTCTATATATCTCTATATTATTCGGGGCCAACCCAAGAGACCCAGTACTTC. Translation gives CASSFYISLYYSGPTQETQYF.

This clonotype was recorded many times. For the CDR3, the DNA is TGCGCCAGCAGCTTGGGGACAGGGGGACGGTACTATGGCTACACCTTC. Its protein is CASSLGTGGRYYGYTF. This chain uses TRBV5-1 with TRBJ1-2; 10 bases line up with TRBD1. Trimming cost V 0 bases and J 3 bases; bases outside gene matches: 5. This CDR3 comprises 16 residues. In germline, CDR1 is SGHRS, CDR2 YFSETQ.

This sequence joins TRBV28 and TRBJ2-7, with 10 bases lining up with TRBD2. The germline V gene has CDR1 MDHEN and CDR2 SYDVKM. This CDR3 is built from 15 residues. Trimming cost V 2 bases and J 7 bases; bases outside gene matches: 8. CDR3 sequence: CASSLRPSGREEQYF. For the CDR3, the DNA is TGTGCCAGCAGTTTACGTCCTAGCGGGAGAGAGGAGCAGTACTTC.

This clonotype was recorded at least ten times. The chain combines TRBV5-6 with TRBJ2-3, with 13 nucleotides matching TRBD2. This CDR3 spans 17 amino acids. Germline lookup yields CDR1 SGHDT and CDR2 YYEEEE. V dropped 5 bases and J dropped 2; count of bases not matched to a gene: 8. The CDR3 DNA sequence: TGTGCCAGCAGTAGGACTAGCGGGAGTCGGGACACAGATACGCAGTATTTT. It is translated as CASSRTSGSRDTDTQYF.

This clonotype was recorded a few times. The chain joins TRBV5-1 to TRBJ2-7; D unclear. CDR3 size: 14 residues. V was pared by 0 bases and J by 0 bases, with 7 bases between. Germline assignment: CDR1 SGHRS and CDR2 YFSETQ. CDR3 loop: CASSLVESSYEQYF. The CDR3 coding sequence is TGCGCCAGCAGCTTGGTGGAGAGCTCCTACGAGCAGTACTTC. Full variable domain (rest looked up from reference TRBV5-1 and TRBJ2-7): KAGVTQTPRYLIKTRGQQVTLSCSPISGHRSVSWYQQTPGQGLQFLFEYFSETQRNKGNFPGRFSGRQFSNSRSEMNVSTLELGDSALYLCASSLVESSYEQYFGPGTRLTVT.

This clonotype was seen many times. The chain has TRBV15 and TRBJ2-6; no reliable D call. Deletions cut 0 bases from V and 2 bases from J, with 2 bases between. The CDR3 totals 14 residues. Germline CDR1 reads LNHNV; CDR2 reads YYDKDF (reference sequence). The CDR3 sequence: CATSRDPGANVLTF. Here the CDR3 DNA reads TGTGCCACCAGCAGAGATCCTGGGGCCAACGTCCTGACTTTC.

In this sample, this clonotype turned up many times. The genes are TRBV12-3 or TRBV12-4 and TRBJ2-5, with 9 positions matching TRBD2. The CDR3 contains 11 residues. Trimming took 10 bases from V and 8 from J; bases not matched to a gene: 5. CDR3 sequence reads: CATKLAGTQYF. The CDR3 bases are TGTGCCACCAAACTAGCGGGTACCCAGTACTTC.

This clonotype was recorded many times. CDR3 in amino acids: CASSASDRNPYEQYF. DNA for the CDR3: TGTGCCAGCAGCGCATCGGACAGGAACCCCTACGAGCAGTACTTC. The gene calls are TRBV7-2 and TRBJ2-7; TRBD1 aligns across 7 bases. The CDR3 is made up of 15 amino acids. Looked up from germline, CDR1 is SGHTA and CDR2 is FQGNSA. V was clipped by 5 bases and J by 2 bases; unmatched bases: 9.

This clonotype was observed at least ten times. The rearrangement joins TRBV25-1 to TRBJ2-4, with TRBD2 identical over 7 bases. Germline CDR1 is MGHDK and CDR2 is SYGVNS. This CDR3 spans 15 amino acids. V was pared by 4 bases and J by 2 bases, with 5 bases of the junction left unmatched. The CDR3 region is CASSGSGWPKNIQYF. The CDR3 DNA follows: TGTGCCAGCAGTGGTAGCGGGTGGCCCAAAAACATTCAGTACTTC.

This clonotype was observed at least ten times. J is TRBJ1-4 and V is TRBV6-1, with 7 bases that match TRBD1. The CDR3 covers 14 residues. Germline V lookup: CDR1 MNHNS, CDR2 SASEGT. With V trimmed by 5 bases and J by 7 bases, 7 bases remained unmatched. The CDR3 reads CASSPLPGGEKLFF. CDR3 sequence (DNA): TGTGCCAGCAGTCCCCTTCCAGGGGGTGAAAAACTGTTTTTT.

This clonotype was recorded a few times. The V gene is TRBV30, the J gene TRBJ2-3; 7 positions agree with TRBD1. Germline-derived CDR1 and CDR2 are GTSNPN and SVGIG (reference sequence). CDR3 length equals 13 residues. The trim removed 2 bases at V and 4 bases at J, leaving 3 bases unmatched. In DNA, the CDR3 is TGTGCCTGGAGTCTACAGGGGCCAGATACGCAGTATTTT. The encoded protein is CAWSLQGPDTQYF. Complete variable domain (other parts from reference TRBV30 and TRBJ2-3): SQTIHQWPATLVQPVGSPLSLECTVEGTSNPNLYWYRQAAGRGLQLLFYSVGIGQISSEVPQNLSASRPQDRQFILSSKKLLLSDSGFYLCAWSLQGPDTQYFGPGTRLTVL.